This T cell receptor (beta chain) comes out of a study of blood T cells in healthy people across ages. In germline, CDR1 is SQVTM, CDR2 ANQGSEA. Trimming stripped 4 bases from V and 5 bases from J, with 13 bases between. The CDR3 covers 13 residues. With a J-beta primer mix and a sample-barcoded 5' primer, a second PCR ran about 7 to 12 cycles. TCRdb itself ran the 5' RACE reads through MiXCR, one entry per CDR3 protein. The repertoire holds 1.5 million to 2 million distinct CDR3 sequences, with around half as singletons. The sample taken for sequencing was blood. This clonotype was obtained from a woman between 35 and 50 years old in good health. V and J are TRBV29-1 and TRBJ2-3; no firm D call. CDR3 region: CSVACFYGDTQYF. CDR3 DNA: TGCAGCGTTGCGTGTTTCTACGGAGATACGCAGTATTTT.